This T cell receptor beta chain came from a study of CD8 T cells in ankylosing spondylitis (dated by TCRdb to the late 2010s). In terms of the full investigation: To find TCR variants linked to disease, the study profiled T cell receptor beta repertoires in ankylosing spondylitis patients and healthy donors. The full study cohort comprised about 24 ankylosing spondylitis patients and some 100 healthy donors. Peripheral blood was sampled, and synovial fluid was additionally collected from ankylosing spondylitis patients. Overall study outcomes, separate from this receptor: Some motif variants had previously been reported in the synovial fluid and blood of reactive arthritis patients, which suggests shared mechanisms of disease initiation. According to the report, matched synovial fluid samples from ankylosing spondylitis patients were significantly enriched for the disease-linked clones. Blood from ankylosing spondylitis patients appeared to be characterized by a TCR beta motif made up of seven or eight highly homologous amino acid variants. The disease-linked clones showed a CD8+ phenotype and occurred at relatively low frequencies in peripheral blood.

The CDR3, from cysteine to phenylalanine, totals 11 residues. The kept DNA is CDR3 alone, 33 bases in frame from the first base. V lost 6 bases and J lost 3 bases; the stretch between them is 6 bases long. Per the germline V gene, MNHEY is the CDR1 and SVGAGI is the CDR2. Data came from an Illumina HiSeq 2500. Quantitative 5'-RACE with molecular barcodes was the method used to prepare the TCR beta libraries. The original pipeline was this. A new computational method, built on a probabilistic model of VDJ rearrangement, was used to identify disease-linked TCR variants. The public reads were run again by TCRdb, first through fastp at Q25 and then through MiXCR, and only productive beta chains were kept. Each record represents a unique CDR3 protein, reported with the most common genes and DNA among its rows. Here the V and J calls rest on TCRdb's processing, not on the authors' analysis. The sample table holds 200,000 to 300,000 distinct CDR3 sequences, of which roughly 10% were seen once. The ten largest clonotypes hold 6% to 7.5% of the sample.

This clonotype was counted many times. The antigen it binds to is not known. No base quality information exists; no much larger clone differs at one position. The sequenced sample consisted of blood, either unsorted or a sorted T cell fraction (not recorded which). The rearranged segments are TRBV6-5 and TRBJ2-7, with no confident D gene call. This TCR derives from a male donor with ankylosing spondylitis or in good health (not recorded which). In nucleotides, the sequence is TGTGCCAGCAGCGGCCTCTACGAGCAGTACTTC. It translates as CASSGLYEQYF.